The 8 T cell receptor beta chains listed next were all sequenced from one sample in a study of cytomegalovirus exposure and HLA in healthy donors. 60 Vbeta and 13 Jbeta primers were used in PCR. The repertoire was sequenced with immunoSEQ multiplex PCR; TCRdb's copy has only in-frame clones and lacks some. The sample lists about 190,000 clones, roughly four fifths seen once, with about 3% in the top ten. The material sequenced was PBMCs. All receptors come from a woman aged 25-40 years in good health and CMV-seropositive.

The chain recombines TRBV6-5 with TRBJ2-7; no clear D gene. The CDR3 sequence is 13 residues long. V shed 3 bases and J shed 0 bases, with 6 bases lying between them. CDR1 is MNHEY and CDR2 is SVGAGI in the germline V gene. CDR3 in amino acids: CASSYAFSYEQYF. CDR3 bases: TGTGCCAGCAGTTATGCGTTCTCCTACGAGCAGTACTTC.

The chain has TRBV6-1 and TRBJ1-5; D is unresolved. Germline CDR1 reads MNHNS; CDR2 reads SASEGT. V was pared by 4 bases and J by 3 bases, with 7 bases between. The CDR3 covers 13 residues. DNA for the CDR3: TGTGCCAGCAGTGTGCGGGTCAATCAGCCCCAGCATTTT. Translating gives CASSVRVNQPQHF.

The chain joins TRBV30 to TRBJ2-7; the match to TRBD2 covers 7 bases. The CDR3 runs to 14 residues. Germline V gives CDR1 GTSNPN, CDR2 SVGIG (reference sequence). V lost 0 bases and J lost 3; bases outside the gene matches: 5. The CDR3 sequence: CAWSVNGRNYEQYF. The CDR3 nucleotides are TGTGCCTGGAGTGTAAACGGGAGGAACTACGAGCAGTACTTC.

In this sample, this clone turned up once. The same CDR3 can be traced to other DNA sequences in this sample. The genes are TRBV7-9 and TRBJ1-4, with 8 bases lining up with TRBD1. Germline V CDR1 and CDR2: SEHNR, FQNEAQ (reference sequence). This CDR3 region has 15 residues. The junction had 4 bases not matched to a gene; V was cut back by 5 bases and J by 2 bases. CDR3 residues: CASSPNRGTNEKLFF. As DNA, the CDR3 is TGTGCCAGCAGCCCAAACAGGGGGACTAATGAAAAACTGTTTTTT.

The V call is TRBV6-1, the J call TRBJ1-5; D may be TRBD1 (6 bases). Trimming stripped 4 bases from V and 0 bases from J, with 10 bases between. The germline gives CDR1 MNHNS, CDR2 SASEGT. This CDR3 is built from 15 residues. The CDR3 DNA sequence: TGTGCCAGCAGTGGGACAGCCTATAGCAATCAGCCCCAGCATTTT. This sequence encodes CASSGTAYSNQPQHF.

The V and J genes are TRBV5-1 and TRBJ2-5; the match to TRBD2 covers 11 bases. Trimming took 4 bases from V and 5 from J; bases not matched to a gene: 7. The germline V gene encodes CDR1 SGHRS and CDR2 YFSETQ. The CDR3 spans 15 residues. DNA of the CDR3: TGCGCCAGCAGCGAGATTAGCGGGAGGGCTGAGACCCAGTACTTC. Amino acids: CASSEISGRAETQYF.

The chain is built from TRBV6-5 and TRBJ1-2, with D perhaps TRBD1 (6 bases). The germline V gene has CDR1 MNHEY and CDR2 SVGAGI. Trimming shortened V by 0 bases and J by 4 bases, and 9 bases separated the two germline ends. The CDR3 sequence is 14 residues long. CDR3 region: CASSYSRGGYGYTF. CDR3 sequence (DNA): TGTGCCAGCAGTTACTCGCGAGGGGGCTATGGCTACACCTTC.

This clone turned up a few times. Mismatch with germline at one junction end may stem from a read error. This rearrangement joins TRBV7-9 to TRBJ2-7; 12 positions agree with TRBD2. Looked up from germline, CDR1 is SEHNR and CDR2 is FQNEAQ (reference sequence). CDR3 size: 13 residues. In DNA, the CDR3 is TGTGCCAGCAGCAACCGGACTAGCGGGATTGGTTCCTTC. This sequence encodes CASSNRTSGIGSF.